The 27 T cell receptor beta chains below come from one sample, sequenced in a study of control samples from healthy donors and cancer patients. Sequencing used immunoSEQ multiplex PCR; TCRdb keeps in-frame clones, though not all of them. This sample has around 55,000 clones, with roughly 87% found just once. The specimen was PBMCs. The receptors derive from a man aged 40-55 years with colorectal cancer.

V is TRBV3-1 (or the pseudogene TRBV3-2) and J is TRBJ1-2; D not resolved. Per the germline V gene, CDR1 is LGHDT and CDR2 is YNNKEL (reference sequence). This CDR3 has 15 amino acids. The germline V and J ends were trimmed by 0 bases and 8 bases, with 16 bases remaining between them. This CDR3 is CASSQDLVSYTGYTF. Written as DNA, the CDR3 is TGTGCCAGCAGCCAAGATCTGGTCAGCTACACCGGCTACACCTTC.

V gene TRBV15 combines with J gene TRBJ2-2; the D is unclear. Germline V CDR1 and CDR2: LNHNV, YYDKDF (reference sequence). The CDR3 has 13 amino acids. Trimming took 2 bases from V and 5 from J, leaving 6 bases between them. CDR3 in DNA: TGTGCCACCAGCAGATCTCAGACCGGGGAGCTGTTTTTT. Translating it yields CATSRSQTGELFF.

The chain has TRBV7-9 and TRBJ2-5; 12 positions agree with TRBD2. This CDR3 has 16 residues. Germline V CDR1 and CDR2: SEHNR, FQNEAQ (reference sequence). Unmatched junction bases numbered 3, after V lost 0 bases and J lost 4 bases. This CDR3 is CASSLALAGGRETQYF. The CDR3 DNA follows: TGTGCCAGCAGCTTAGCTCTAGCGGGAGGGCGAGAGACCCAGTACTTC.

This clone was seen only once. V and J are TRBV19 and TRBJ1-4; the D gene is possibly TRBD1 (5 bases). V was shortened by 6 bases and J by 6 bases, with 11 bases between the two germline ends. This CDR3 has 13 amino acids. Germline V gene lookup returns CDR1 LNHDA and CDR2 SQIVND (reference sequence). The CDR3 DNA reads TGTGCCAGTAGCAGGGAGGTTCATGAAAAACTGTTTTTT. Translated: CASSREVHEKLFF.

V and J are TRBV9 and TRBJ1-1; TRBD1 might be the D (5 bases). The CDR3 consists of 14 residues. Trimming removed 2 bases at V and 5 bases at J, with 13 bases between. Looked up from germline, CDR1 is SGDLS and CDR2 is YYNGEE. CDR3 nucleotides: TGTGCCAGCAGCGTTGGGGGGGTAGAAACTGAAGCTTTCTTT. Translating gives CASSVGGVETEAFF.

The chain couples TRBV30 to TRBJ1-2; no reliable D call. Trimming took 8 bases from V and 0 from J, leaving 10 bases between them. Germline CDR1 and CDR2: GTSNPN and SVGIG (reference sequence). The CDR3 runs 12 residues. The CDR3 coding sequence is TGTGCCGGGCGGGAGTCTAACTATGGCTACACCTTC. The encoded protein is CAGRESNYGYTF.

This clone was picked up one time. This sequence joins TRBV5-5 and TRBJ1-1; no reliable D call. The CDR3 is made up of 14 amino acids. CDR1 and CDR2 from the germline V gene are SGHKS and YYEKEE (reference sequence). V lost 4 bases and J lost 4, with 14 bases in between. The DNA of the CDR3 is TGTGCCAGCAGCCCATACCCGGATCCCACTGAAGCTTTCTTT. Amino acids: CASSPYPDPTEAFF.

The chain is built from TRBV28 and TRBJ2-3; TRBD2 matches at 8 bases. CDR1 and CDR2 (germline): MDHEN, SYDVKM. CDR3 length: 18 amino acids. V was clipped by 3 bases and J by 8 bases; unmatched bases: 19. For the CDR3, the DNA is TGTGCCAGCAGTTTTTACCTAATGTCAGGCGGAGCGGGAGTTACGCAGTATTTT. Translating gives CASSFYLMSGGAGVTQYF.

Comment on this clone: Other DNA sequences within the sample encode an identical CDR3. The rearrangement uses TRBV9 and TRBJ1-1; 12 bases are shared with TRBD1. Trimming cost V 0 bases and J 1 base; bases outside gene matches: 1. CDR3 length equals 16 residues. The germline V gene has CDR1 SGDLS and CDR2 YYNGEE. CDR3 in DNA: TGTGCCAGCAGCGTAGGGGGACAGGGGGCGAACACTGAAGCTTTCTTT. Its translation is CASSVGGQGANTEAFF.

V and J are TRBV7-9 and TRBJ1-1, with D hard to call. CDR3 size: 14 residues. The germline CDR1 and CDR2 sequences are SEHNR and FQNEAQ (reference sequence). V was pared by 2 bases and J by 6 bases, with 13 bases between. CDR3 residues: CASSLFQENSEAFF. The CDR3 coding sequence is TGTGCCAGCAGCTTATTTCAGGAAAATTCTGAAGCTTTCTTT.

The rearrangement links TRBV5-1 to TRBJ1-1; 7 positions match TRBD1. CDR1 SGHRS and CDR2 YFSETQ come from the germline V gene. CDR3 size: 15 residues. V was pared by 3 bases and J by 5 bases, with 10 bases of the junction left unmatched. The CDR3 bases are TGCGCCAGCAGCTGGTATGACAGGGAGGGAACTGAAGCTTTCTTT. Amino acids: CASSWYDREGTEAFF.

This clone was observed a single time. Here the CDR3 DNA reads TGCGCCAGCAGCTCGGGACAGACATTTGGAAACACCATATATTTT. This encodes CASSSGQTFGNTIYF. The rearrangement links TRBV5-1 to TRBJ1-3; 7 bases fit TRBD1. CDR1 SGHRS and CDR2 YFSETQ come from the germline V gene. V shed 3 bases, J shed 3 bases, and the junction held 6 bases outside the gene matches. This CDR3 is built from 15 residues.

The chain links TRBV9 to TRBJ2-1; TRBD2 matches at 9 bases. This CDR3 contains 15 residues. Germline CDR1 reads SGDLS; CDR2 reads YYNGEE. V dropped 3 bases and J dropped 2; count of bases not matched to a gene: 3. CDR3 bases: TGTGCCAGCAGCGCTACTAGCGGGCCCTACAATGAGCAGTTCTTC. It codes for CASSATSGPYNEQFF.

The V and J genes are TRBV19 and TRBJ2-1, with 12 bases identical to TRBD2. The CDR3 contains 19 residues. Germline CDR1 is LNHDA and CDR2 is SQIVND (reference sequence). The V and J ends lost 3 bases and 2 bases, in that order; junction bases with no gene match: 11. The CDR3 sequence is CASSIGAPLAGGPYNEQFF. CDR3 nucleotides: TGTGCCAGTAGTATCGGGGCACCGCTAGCGGGAGGGCCCTACAATGAGCAGTTCTTC.

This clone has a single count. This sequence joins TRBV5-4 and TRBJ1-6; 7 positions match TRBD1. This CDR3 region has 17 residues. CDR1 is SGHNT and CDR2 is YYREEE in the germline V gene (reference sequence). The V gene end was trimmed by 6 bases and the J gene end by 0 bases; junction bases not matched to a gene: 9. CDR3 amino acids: CASTLRDSYSYNSPLHF. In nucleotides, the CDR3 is TGTGCCAGCACCCTCCGGGACAGTTACTCCTATAATTCACCCCTCCACTTT.

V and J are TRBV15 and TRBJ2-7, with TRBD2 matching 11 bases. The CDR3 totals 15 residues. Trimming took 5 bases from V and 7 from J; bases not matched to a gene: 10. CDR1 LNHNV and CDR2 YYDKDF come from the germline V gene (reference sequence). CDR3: CATSLGIAGGDEQYF. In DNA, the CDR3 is TGTGCCACCAGCTTGGGAATAGCGGGAGGGGATGAGCAGTACTTC.

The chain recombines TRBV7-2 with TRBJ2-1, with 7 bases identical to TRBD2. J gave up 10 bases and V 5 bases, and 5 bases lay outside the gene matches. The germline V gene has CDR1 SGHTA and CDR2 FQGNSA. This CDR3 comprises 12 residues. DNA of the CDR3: TGTGCCAGCAGCCTCCTAGCGGCCGAGCAGTTCTTC. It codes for CASSLLAAEQFF.

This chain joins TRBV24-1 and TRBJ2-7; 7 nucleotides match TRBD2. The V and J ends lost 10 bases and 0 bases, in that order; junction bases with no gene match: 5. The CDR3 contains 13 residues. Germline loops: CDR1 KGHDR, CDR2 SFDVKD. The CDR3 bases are TGTGCCACAAAGAGCGGGGACTCCTACGAGCAGTACTTC. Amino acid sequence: CATKSGDSYEQYF.

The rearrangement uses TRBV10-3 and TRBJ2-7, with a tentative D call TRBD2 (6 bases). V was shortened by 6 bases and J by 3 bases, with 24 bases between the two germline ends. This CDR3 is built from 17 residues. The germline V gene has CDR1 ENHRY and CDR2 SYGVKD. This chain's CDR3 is CAIRYPDEGLASYEQYF. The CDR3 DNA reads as TGTGCCATCAGGTACCCCGATGAGGGGCTAGCGAGCTACGAGCAGTACTTC.

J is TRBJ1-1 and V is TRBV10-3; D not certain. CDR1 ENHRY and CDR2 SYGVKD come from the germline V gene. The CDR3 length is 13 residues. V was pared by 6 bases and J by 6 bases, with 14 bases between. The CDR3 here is CAIRPRTGPEAFF. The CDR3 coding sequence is TGTGCCATCAGACCGAGGACCGGTCCTGAAGCTTTCTTT.

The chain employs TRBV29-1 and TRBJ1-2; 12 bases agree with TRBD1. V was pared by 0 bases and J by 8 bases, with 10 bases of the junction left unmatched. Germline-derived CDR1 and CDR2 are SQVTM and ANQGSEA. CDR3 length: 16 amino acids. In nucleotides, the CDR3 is TGCAGCGTTGAAGAGCCACCGGGACAGGGGGCTTGGGGCTACACCTTC. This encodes CSVEEPPGQGAWGYTF.

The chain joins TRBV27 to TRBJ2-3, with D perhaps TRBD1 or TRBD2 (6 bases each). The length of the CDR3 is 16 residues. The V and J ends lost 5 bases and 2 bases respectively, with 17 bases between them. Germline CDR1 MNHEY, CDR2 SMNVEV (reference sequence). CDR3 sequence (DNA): TGTGCCAGCAGTGTTATCCGGGGGCTTTACACAGATACGCAGTATTTT. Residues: CASSVIRGLYTDTQYF.

CDR3 sequence reads: CASSYTGAYEQYF. The CDR3 DNA is TGTGCCAGCAGTTACACTGGGGCCTACGAGCAGTACTTC. This chain uses TRBV27 with TRBJ2-7; D gene ambiguous. In germline, CDR1 is MNHEY, CDR2 SMNVEV (reference sequence). The V end was cut by 4 bases, the J end by 2 bases, with 9 bases between. The CDR3 has 13 amino acids.

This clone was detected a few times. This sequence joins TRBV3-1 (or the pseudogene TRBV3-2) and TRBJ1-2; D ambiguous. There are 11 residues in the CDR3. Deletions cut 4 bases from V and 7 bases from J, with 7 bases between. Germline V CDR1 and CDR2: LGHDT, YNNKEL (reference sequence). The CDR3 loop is CASSLRGGYTF. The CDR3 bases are TGTGCCAGCAGCCTGCGCGGTGGCTACACCTTC.

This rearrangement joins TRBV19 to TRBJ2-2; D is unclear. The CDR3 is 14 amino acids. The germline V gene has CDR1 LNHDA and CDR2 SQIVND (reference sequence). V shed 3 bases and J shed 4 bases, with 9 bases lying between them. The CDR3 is CASSIQSATGELFF. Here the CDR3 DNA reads TGTGCCAGTAGTATCCAAAGCGCCACCGGGGAGCTGTTTTTT.

The CDR3 reads CASSSGQASYEQYF. The CDR3 nucleotides read TGCGCCAGCAGCTCGGGACAGGCCTCCTACGAGCAGTACTTC. The chain carries TRBV5-1 and TRBJ2-7; 8 nucleotides agree with TRBD1. The CDR3 has 14 amino acids. Germline lookup yields CDR1 SGHRS and CDR2 YFSETQ. V trimming: 3 bases; J trimming: 0 bases; junction bases outside the gene matches: 2.

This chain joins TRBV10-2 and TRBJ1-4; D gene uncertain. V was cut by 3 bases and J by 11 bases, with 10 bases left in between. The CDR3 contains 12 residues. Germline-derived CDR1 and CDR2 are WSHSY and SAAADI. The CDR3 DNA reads TGCGCCAGCAGTGATGACTCTCGGAAACTGTTTTTT. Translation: CASSDDSRKLFF.